Presented here are 26 T cell receptor beta chains from one specimen sequenced in a study of blood T cells in healthy people across ages. Primers used in a second PCR of roughly 6 to 12 cycles were a sample-barcoded 5' primer and a J-beta primer mix. TCRdb ran MiXCR on the 5' RACE reads and lists one entry per CDR3 protein. The sample consists of more than 1.4 million distinct CDR3 sequences, roughly 40% of them appearing once. The sequencing input was blood. Every receptor here comes from a woman younger than 30 in good health.

This clonotype was detected a few times. The chain links TRBV6-2 or TRBV6-3 to TRBJ2-1; 10 nucleotides line up with TRBD2. The trim removed 2 bases at V and 4 bases at J, leaving 5 bases unmatched. CDR3 length: 16 amino acids. From germline, CDR1 is MNHEY and CDR2 SVGEGT. The CDR3 here is CASSYRASGGYNEQFF. Here the CDR3 DNA reads TGTGCCAGCAGTTACAGGGCTAGCGGGGGATACAATGAGCAGTTCTTC.

This chain links TRBV27 with TRBJ1-1, with a tentative D call TRBD1 (6 bases). CDR3 size: 13 residues. The germline V gene has CDR1 MNHEY and CDR2 SMNVEV (reference sequence). Trimming left V 5 bases short and J 5 bases short, with 12 bases between. The chain's CDR3 is CASSRVQGTEAFF. The CDR3 DNA sequence: TGTGCCAGCAGTAGGGTCCAGGGGACTGAAGCTTTCTTT.

Only a few counts were recorded for this clonotype. The chain carries TRBV28 and TRBJ2-7; 7 positions agree with TRBD1. The V segment lost 6 bases and the J segment 0 bases; nucleotides outside the gene matches: 8. CDR3 size: 15 residues. Germline V CDR1 and CDR2: MDHEN, SYDVKM. The CDR3, as DNA: TGTGCCAGCAGGGAACCGGGACAGCTCTCCTACGAGCAGTACTTC. Its protein is CASREPGQLSYEQYF.

This clonotype showed up many times. J is TRBJ2-7 and V is TRBV29-1; 8 bases line up with TRBD1. CDR1 and CDR2 (germline): SQVTM, ANQGSEA. The CDR3 has 13 residues. V shed 3 bases, J shed 3 bases, and the junction held 4 bases outside the gene matches. In DNA form, the CDR3 reads TGCAGCGTTGAGGGGACAGGATACTACGAGCAGTACTTC. This encodes CSVEGTGYYEQYF.

This chain connects TRBV5-1 to TRBJ2-2; 7 nucleotides line up with TRBD1. Trimming removed 4 bases from V and 5 bases from J; junction bases left unmatched: 8. Per germline, CDR1 SGHRS and CDR2 YFSETQ. The CDR3 covers 15 residues. The CDR3 sequence: CASSITGQQTGELFF. CDR3 sequence (DNA): TGCGCCAGCAGCATTACGGGACAGCAGACCGGGGAGCTGTTTTTT.

The chain carries TRBV28 and TRBJ1-4; TRBD1 might be the D (5 bases). From germline, CDR1 is MDHEN and CDR2 SYDVKM. This CDR3 region has 14 residues. Trimming shortened V by 3 bases and J by 11 bases, and 16 bases separated the two germline ends. The DNA of the CDR3 is TGTGCCAGCAGTTTGCCTGGACCCCGGGGGAAACTGTTTTTT. Its protein product is CASSLPGPRGKLFF.

The CDR3 loop is CAIRGAQGNTEAFF. CDR3 nucleotides: TGTGCCATCAGGGGAGCACAGGGGAACACTGAAGCTTTCTTT. This chain connects TRBV10-3 to TRBJ1-1; D might be TRBD1 (6 bases). V lost 6 bases, J lost 1 base, and 12 bases lay in between. Germline CDR1 and CDR2: ENHRY and SYGVKD. The CDR3 is 14 amino acids.

This clonotype was found a few times. The chain couples TRBV20-1 to TRBJ2-1; no clear D. This CDR3 region has 15 residues. With 5 bases removed from V and 0 bases from J, the gap between germline ends came to 14 bases. CDR1 is DFQATT and CDR2 is SNEGSKA in the germline V gene (reference sequence). The CDR3 is CSAHPMSGSYNEQFF. CDR3 bases: TGCAGTGCTCACCCGATGTCGGGCTCCTACAATGAGCAGTTCTTC.

The V and J genes are TRBV6-2 or TRBV6-3 and TRBJ2-1; D could derive from TRBD1 or TRBD2 (5 bases each). Germline V gives CDR1 MNHEY, CDR2 SVGEGT. The germline V and J ends were trimmed by 0 bases and 0 bases, with 15 bases remaining between them. The CDR3 has 18 residues. The CDR3 protein is CASSYSTAEASSYNEQFF. The CDR3 region has the DNA TGTGCCAGCAGTTACTCGACAGCGGAGGCGAGCTCCTACAATGAGCAGTTCTTC.

This clonotype turned up a few times. J is TRBJ1-1 and V is TRBV5-1; 8 bases agree with TRBD1. Germline CDR1 and CDR2: SGHRS and YFSETQ. J was trimmed by 4 bases and V by 4 bases; bases with no gene match: 9. CDR3 size: 15 residues. The CDR3: CASSLSQGALTEAFF. The CDR3 DNA sequence: TGCGCCAGCAGCCTTTCTCAGGGGGCTCTCACTGAAGCTTTCTTT.

As concerns this clonotype: At one end the junction does not follow the germline gene, possibly because of a read error. Written as DNA, the CDR3 is TGTGCCACCGAGGGGGGGCGAACTGGAGCTTTCTTT. As protein: CATEGGRTGAFF. The chain links TRBV6-5 to TRBJ1-1; maybe TRBD1 (6 bases). The CDR3 is made up of 12 amino acids. Germline V gives CDR1 MNHEY, CDR2 SVGAGI.

This clonotype was counted a few times. This chain connects TRBV12-3 or TRBV12-4 to TRBJ1-1; 7 bases align to TRBD1. The CDR3 runs to 14 residues. Trimming took 6 bases from V and 6 from J; bases not matched to a gene: 10. The CDR3 is CASRTTGLIAEAFF. The DNA for the CDR3 is TGTGCCAGCAGGACGACAGGGTTGATCGCTGAAGCTTTCTTT.

About this clonotype: At one end, the junction sequence differs from germline, possibly due to a read error. The V and J genes are TRBV7-7 and TRBJ2-3, with 11 positions matching TRBD2. The CDR3 extends over 19 amino acids. Germline V lookup: CDR1 SSHAT, CDR2 FNYEAQ (reference sequence). This chain's CDR3 is CASSFSLSLAGEDTDTQYF. CDR3 nucleotide sequence: TGTGCTAGCAGCTTCTCCCTCTCACTAGCGGGGGAGGACACAGATACGCAGTATTTT.

This sequence joins TRBV20-1 and TRBJ2-3; TRBD2 might be the D (7 bases). There are 15 residues in the CDR3. CDR1 and CDR2 from the germline V gene are DFQATT and SNEGSKA (reference sequence). Trimming cost V 3 bases and J 6 bases, with 19 bases left between them. CDR3 coding DNA: TGCAGTGCTAGGACAGGCGGGGGAACCATCGATACGCAGTATTTT. This codes for CSARTGGGTIDTQYF.

The chain has TRBV20-1 and TRBJ2-3; 7 nucleotides agree with TRBD2. From germline, CDR1 is DFQATT and CDR2 SNEGSKA (reference sequence). The CDR3 is 14 residues long. V gave up 6 bases and J gave up 3 bases; unmatched junction bases: 9. The CDR3 protein is CSAPPPSGTDTQYF. The CDR3 DNA reads as TGCAGTGCCCCACCCCCTAGCGGAACAGATACGCAGTATTTT.

This chain's CDR3 is CASSPGGVRGDTQYF. CDR3 coding DNA: TGTGCCAGCAGCCCGGGAGGGGTTCGTGGAGATACGCAGTATTTT. The rearrangement joins TRBV7-3 to TRBJ2-3; TRBD2 aligns across 8 bases. CDR1 is SGHTA, CDR2 FQGTGA, per germline. CDR3 size: 15 residues. V gave up 5 bases and J gave up 5 bases; unmatched junction bases: 9.

This clonotype was seen a handful of times. The chain is built from TRBV28 and TRBJ2-3; D is tentatively TRBD1 or TRBD2 (5 bases each). Germline CDR1 MDHEN, CDR2 SYDVKM. The CDR3 spans 16 residues. The V and J ends lost 8 bases and 0 bases respectively, with 18 bases between them. The CDR3 loop is CASYHSWGGSTDTQYF. For the CDR3, the DNA is TGTGCCAGCTACCACTCCTGGGGCGGGAGCACAGATACGCAGTATTTT.

The gene calls are TRBV7-8 and TRBJ1-2, with TRBD1 identical over 7 bases. Germline CDR1 and CDR2: SGHVS and FQNEAQ. Trimming cost V 5 bases and J 4 bases; bases outside gene matches: 22. The CDR3 covers 19 residues. The CDR3 is CASSLGKTGQSPPSYGYTF. For the CDR3, the DNA is TGTGCCAGCAGCCTGGGGAAGACGGGACAGAGCCCGCCTAGCTATGGCTACACCTTC.

In its sample, this clonotype was seen many times. CDR3: CATSRDRPGQDEQYF. CDR3 nucleotides: TGTGCCACCAGCAGAGATCGACCAGGGCAAGATGAGCAGTACTTC. This chain uses TRBV15 with TRBJ2-5; D is possibly TRBD1 (5 bases). Germline CDR1 and CDR2: LNHNV and YYDKDF (reference sequence). V was cut by 0 bases and J by 11 bases, with 19 bases left in between. The length of the CDR3 is 15 residues.

This clonotype came up a few times. The chain has TRBV7-2 and TRBJ2-2; D possibly matches TRBD1 or TRBD2 (5 bases each). In germline, CDR1 is SGHTA, CDR2 FQGNSA. The CDR3 contains 16 residues. The V end was cut by 1 base, the J end by 1 base, with 10 bases between. DNA for the CDR3: TGTGCCAGCAGCTTAGATGGGACGGTGAACACCGGGGAGCTGTTTTTT. Protein: CASSLDGTVNTGELFF.

This clonotype was observed a handful of times. The chain carries TRBV4-1 and TRBJ2-1; D gene uncertain. Germline CDR1 and CDR2: MGHRA and YSYEKL. This CDR3 is 15 amino acids long. V was trimmed by 0 bases and J by 7 bases, leaving 13 bases between them. The CDR3 is CASSQDQPSKNEQFF. The CDR3 coding sequence is TGCGCCAGCAGCCAAGATCAGCCTAGTAAGAATGAGCAGTTCTTC.

About this clonotype itself: Compared with germline, one end of the junction differs, possibly owing to a read error. The J gene is TRBJ2-7, the V gene TRBV12-5; D remains ambiguous. CDR3 length equals 12 residues. In germline, CDR1 is LGHNT, CDR2 FRNRAP. The CDR3 loop is CASGPAAYEQYF. The CDR3 DNA reads TGTGCCAGTGGTCCGGCCGCCTACGAGCAGTACTTC.

In its sample, this clonotype was seen a few times. The chain combines TRBV29-1 with TRBJ2-3; 8 nucleotides line up with TRBD1. CDR1 and CDR2 (germline): SQVTM, ANQGSEA. V was clipped by 8 bases and J by 3 bases; unmatched bases: 10. This CDR3 has 14 amino acids. CDR3 residues: CSIQGQGYTDTQYF. In nucleotides, the CDR3 is TGCAGCATTCAAGGACAGGGATATACAGATACGCAGTATTTT.

This clonotype came up a few times. The CDR3 DNA is TGCAGTGCGACCCTAGCGGGGGTGACAGATACGCAGTATTTT. It is translated as CSATLAGVTDTQYF. This chain uses TRBV20-1 with TRBJ2-3, with 10 bases lining up with TRBD2. This CDR3 has 14 amino acids. The V and J ends lost 6 bases and 3 bases, in that order; junction bases with no gene match: 6. Germline CDR1 reads DFQATT; CDR2 reads SNEGSKA (reference sequence).

This clonotype showed up just a few times. V usage is TRBV5-1 and J usage is TRBJ2-5; no definite D call. Germline V gene lookup returns CDR1 SGHRS and CDR2 YFSETQ. The V end lost 5 bases, the J end lost 5 bases, and 13 bases lay between the germline ends. The CDR3 has 13 amino acids. The CDR3 DNA sequence: TGCGCCAGCAGAACGGCCCTGCTGGAGACCCAGTACTTC. Translated: CASRTALLETQYF.

The V call is TRBV20-1, the J call TRBJ1-2, with D possibly being TRBD1 (6 bases). Trimming stripped 6 bases from V and 6 bases from J, with 8 bases between. The CDR3 spans 10 residues. CDR1 and CDR2 from the germline V gene are DFQATT and SNEGSKA (reference sequence). As DNA, the CDR3 is TGCAGTGCCGCAGGGGATGGCTACACCTTC. Encoded protein: CSAAGDGYTF.